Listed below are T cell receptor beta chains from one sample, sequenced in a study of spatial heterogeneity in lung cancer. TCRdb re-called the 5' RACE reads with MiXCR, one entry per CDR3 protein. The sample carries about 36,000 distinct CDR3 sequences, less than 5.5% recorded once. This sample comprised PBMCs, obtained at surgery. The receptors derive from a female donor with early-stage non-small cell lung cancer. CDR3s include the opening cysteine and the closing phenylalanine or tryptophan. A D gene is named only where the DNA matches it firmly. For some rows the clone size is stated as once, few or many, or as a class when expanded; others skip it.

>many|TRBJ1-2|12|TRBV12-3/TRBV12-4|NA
TGTGCCAGCAGTTCCCCGACCTGGGCCTACACCTTC
CASSSPTWAYTF
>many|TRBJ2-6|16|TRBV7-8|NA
TGTGCCAGTAGCCACGGTTTAGGCTCTGGGGCCAACGTCCTGACTTTC
CASSHGLGSGANVLTF
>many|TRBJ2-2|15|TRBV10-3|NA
TGTGCCATCAGGGGCGTAGGGTTGGACACCGGGGAGCTGTTTTTT
CAIRGVGLDTGELFF
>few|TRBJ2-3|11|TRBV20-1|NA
TGCAGTGGTGGGATCACAGATACGCAGTATTTT
CSGGITDTQYF
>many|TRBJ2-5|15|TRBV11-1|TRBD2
TGTGCCAGCAGCCATAGCGGGGGGGCTGAAGAGACCCAGTACTTC
CASSHSGGAEETQYF
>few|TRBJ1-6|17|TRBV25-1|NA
TGTGCCAGTCGACCGAAGCTCGGAGGGTTGCATAATTCACCCCTCCACTTT
CASRPKLGGLHNSPLHF
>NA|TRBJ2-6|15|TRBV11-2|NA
TGTGCCAGCAGTTACGACAGCTCTGGGGCCAACGTCCCGACTTTC
CASSYDSSGANVPTF
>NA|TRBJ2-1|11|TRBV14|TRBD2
TGTGCCAGCAGCCTTACTAGCGGAAAGTTCTTC
CASSLTSGKFF
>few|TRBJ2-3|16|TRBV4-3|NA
TGCGCCAGCAGCCAAGAAGGAGGGACTGCCACAGATACGCAGTATTTT
CASSQEGGTATDTQYF
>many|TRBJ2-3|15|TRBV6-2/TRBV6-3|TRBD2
TGTGCCAGCAGTTACCGGGGGGGGTTTTTGCGTACGCAGTATTTT
CASSYRGGFLRTQYF
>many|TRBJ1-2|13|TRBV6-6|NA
TGTGCCAGCAGCCCAGGAGCTAACTATGGCTACACCTTC
CASSPGANYGYTF
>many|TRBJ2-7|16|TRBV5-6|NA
TGTGCCAGCAGCTTGTTTGTATGGGCGGCTCGCGACGAGCAGTACTTC
CASSLFVWAARDEQYF
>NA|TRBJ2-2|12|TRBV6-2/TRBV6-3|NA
TGTGCCAGCAGCCCGGACACCGGGGAGCTGTTTTTT
CASSPDTGELFF
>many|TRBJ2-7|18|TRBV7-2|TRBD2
TGTGCCAGCAGCTTACGGGCTAGCGGGAGGCCTACCTCCTACGAGCAGTACTTC
CASSLRASGRPTSYEQYF
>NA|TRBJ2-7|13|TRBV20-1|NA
TGCAGTGCCGCGAGTCAGGGATCCTACGAGCAGTACTTC
CSAASQGSYEQYF
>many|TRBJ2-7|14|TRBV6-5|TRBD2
TGTGCCAGCAGACTAGGACTAGTAGCCGACGAGCAGTACTTC
CASRLGLVADEQYF
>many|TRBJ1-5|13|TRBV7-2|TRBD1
TGTGCCAGCAGCGCAGGGGGCAGTCAGCCCCAGCATTTT
CASSAGGSQPQHF
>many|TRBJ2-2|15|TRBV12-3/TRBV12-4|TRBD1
TGTGCCAGCAGCTCGGGACAGGGAGGCACCGGGGAGCTGTTTTTT
CASSSGQGGTGELFF
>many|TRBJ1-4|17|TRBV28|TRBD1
TGTGCCAGCAGTCCCAGACCCGGGACAGGGACAAATGAAAAACTGTTTTTT
CASSPRPGTGTNEKLFF
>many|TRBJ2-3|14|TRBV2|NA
TGTGCCAGTGAAGACGGGGTCGCTGGGGGTACGCAGTATTTT
CASEDGVAGGTQYF
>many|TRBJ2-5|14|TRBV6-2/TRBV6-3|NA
TGTGCCAGCAGTTACGTGGGTTCGCAAGAGACCCAGTACTTC
CASSYVGSQETQYF
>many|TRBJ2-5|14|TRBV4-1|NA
TGCGCCAGCAGCCAAGCCGGGGCCATAGAGACCCAGTACTTC
CASSQAGAIETQYF
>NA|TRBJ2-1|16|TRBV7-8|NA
TGTGCCAGCAGCTTACGCGGCGGTAGCTCCTACAATGAGCAGTTCTTC
CASSLRGGSSYNEQFF
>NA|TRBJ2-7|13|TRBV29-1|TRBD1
TGCAGCGTTGAAGGGGACAGCTCCTACGAGCAGTACTTC
CSVEGDSSYEQYF
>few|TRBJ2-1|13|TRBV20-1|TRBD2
TGCAGTGCCCTACTAGCGGGACTGAATGAGCAGTTCTTC
CSALLAGLNEQFF
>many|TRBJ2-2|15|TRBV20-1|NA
TGCAGTGCTAGAGAGGGGGGTATGGACACCGGGGAGCTGTTTTTT
CSAREGGMDTGELFF
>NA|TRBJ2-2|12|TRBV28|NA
TGTGCCAGCAGTTTGCAGTCCGGGGAGCTGTTTTTT
CASSLQSGELFF
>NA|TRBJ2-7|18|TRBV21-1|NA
TGTGCCAGCAGCAGCCGCTACACGGAAAGGGGGTTCAGGCACGAGCAGTACTTC
CASSSRYTERGFRHEQYF
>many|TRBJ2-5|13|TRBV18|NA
TGTGCCAGCTCACCACCGACCCAAGAGACCCAGTACTTC
CASSPPTQETQYF
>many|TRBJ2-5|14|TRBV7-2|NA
TGTGCCAGCAGCTTAGATGGGTCCAAGAAGACCCAGTACTTC
CASSLDGSKKTQYF
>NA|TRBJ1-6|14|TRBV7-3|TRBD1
TGTGCCAGCAGCTTGGGACAGACAAATTCACCCCTCCACTTT
CASSLGQTNSPLHF
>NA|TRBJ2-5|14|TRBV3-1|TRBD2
TGTGCCAGCAGCCGGACTAGCCTCCAAGAGACCCAGTACTTC
CASSRTSLQETQYF
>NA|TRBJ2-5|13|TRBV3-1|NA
TGTGCCAGCAGCCAAGCGGGCCAAGAGACCCAGTACTTC
CASSQAGQETQYF
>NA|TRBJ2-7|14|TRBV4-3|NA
TGCGCCAGCAGCCAAGAACTAGTATTCTACGAGCAGTACTTC
CASSQELVFYEQYF
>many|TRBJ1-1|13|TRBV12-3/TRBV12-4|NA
TGTGCCAGCAGTTCCTACATGAACACTGAAGCTTTCTTT
CASSSYMNTEAFF
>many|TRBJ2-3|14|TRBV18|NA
TGTGCCAGCTCACCAGTCGCTAGGATGGATACGCAGTATTTT
CASSPVARMDTQYF
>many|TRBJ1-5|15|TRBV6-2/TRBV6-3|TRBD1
TGTGCCAGCCGATTTCCCGGGACAGGGAATCAGCCCCAGCATTTT
CASRFPGTGNQPQHF
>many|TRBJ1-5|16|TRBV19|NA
TGTGCCAGTAGTATGAGCTTGGGGGGCGGCAATCAGCCCCAGCATTTT
CASSMSLGGGNQPQHF
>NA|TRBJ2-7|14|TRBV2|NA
TGTGCCAGCAGTGTGGAGGGAAGGGCTGGCGAGCAGTACTTC
CASSVEGRAGEQYF
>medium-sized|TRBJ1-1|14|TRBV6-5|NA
TGTGCCAGCAGTTACTACCGGGACGGCACTGAAGCTTTCTTT
CASSYYRDGTEAFF
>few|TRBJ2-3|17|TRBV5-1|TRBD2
TGCGCCAGCAGCTTGGTAAGCTCTAGCGGGACCACAGATACGCAGTATTTT
CASSLVSSSGTTDTQYF
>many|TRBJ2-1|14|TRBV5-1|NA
TGCGCCAGCAGCTTGGTAGGGGGGCTGAATGAGCAGTTCTTC
CASSLVGGLNEQFF
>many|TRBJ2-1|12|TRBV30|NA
TGTGCCTGGAGCGCGGCGTTCAATGAGCAGTTCTTC
CAWSAAFNEQFF
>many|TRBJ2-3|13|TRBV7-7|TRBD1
TGTGCTAGTTCGACAGGGCCCACAGATACGCAGTATTTT
CASSTGPTDTQYF
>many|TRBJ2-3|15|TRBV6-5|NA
TGTGCCAGCAGCCTCAGGGGTCTGCGCACAGATACGCAGTATTTT
CASSLRGLRTDTQYF
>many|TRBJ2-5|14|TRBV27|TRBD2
TGTGCCAGCAGACCCGGACTAGAACAAGAGACCCAGTACTTC
CASRPGLEQETQYF